This is a list of T cell receptor beta chains from one sample in a study of blood T cell repertoires in COVID-19. Assay: immunoSEQ multiplex PCR; the TCRdb copy retains only in-frame clones and omits some. The sample carries 250,000 to 300,000 clones, roughly 93% recorded once. Input material: PBMCs or T cells enriched from blood (not recorded which). These receptor sequences come from a woman aged 40-49 years with acute COVID-19. Both conserved end residues are part of each CDR3. D genes are given only for firm matches. Clone size is given for some rows only: seen once, a few or many times, or a class if the clone is expanded.

v_gene: TRBV28; d_gene: -; j_gene: TRBJ2-1; abundance: once; CDR3nt: TGTGCCAGCAGTTTACCCAGGGGAAATGGCAATGAGCAGTTCTTC; CDR3aa: CASSLPRGNGNEQFF
v_gene: TRBV3-1/TRBV3-2; d_gene: TRBD2; j_gene: TRBJ2-3; abundance: once; CDR3nt: TGTGCCAGCAGCCAAGTCGCGGGGGGCACGACAGATACGCAGTATTTT; CDR3aa: CASSQVAGGTTDTQYF
v_gene: TRBV30; d_gene: TRBD2; j_gene: TRBJ2-1; abundance: -; CDR3nt: TGTGCCTGGAGTGTCAGAGCGGGGGTTAAAAATGAGCAGTTCTTC; CDR3aa: CAWSVRAGVKNEQFF
v_gene: TRBV5-5; d_gene: TRBD1; j_gene: TRBJ1-1; abundance: -; CDR3nt: TGTGCCAGCAGACGACAGGGGATGAACACTGAAGCTTTCTTT; CDR3aa: CASRRQGMNTEAFF
v_gene: TRBV5-4; d_gene: -; j_gene: TRBJ2-7; abundance: -; CDR3nt: TGTGCCAGCAGCTTCGGGACATACGAGCAGTACTTC; CDR3aa: CASSFGTYEQYF
v_gene: TRBV24-1; d_gene: TRBD1; j_gene: TRBJ1-5; abundance: many; CDR3nt: TGTGCCACCAGTGACGGTAAGACAGGGGGATTAGTTGATCAGCCCCAGCATTTT; CDR3aa: CATSDGKTGGLVDQPQHF
v_gene: TRBV5-1; d_gene: TRBD2; j_gene: TRBJ2-1; abundance: -; CDR3nt: TGCGCCAGCAGCCCAAGGGGAGCGGGGGGTGGAGAGCAGTTCTTC; CDR3aa: CASSPRGAGGGEQFF
v_gene: TRBV28; d_gene: TRBD1; j_gene: TRBJ2-1; abundance: -; CDR3nt: TGTGCCAGCAGTTTACTCACAGGGGAGTCCTACAATGAGCAGTTCTTC; CDR3aa: CASSLLTGESYNEQFF
v_gene: TRBV6-5; d_gene: -; j_gene: TRBJ1-5; abundance: -; CDR3nt: TGTGCCAGCAGGAAGACAGCTAATCAGCCCCAGCATTTT; CDR3aa: CASRKTANQPQHF
v_gene: TRBV5-4; d_gene: TRBD2; j_gene: TRBJ2-5; abundance: -; CDR3nt: TGTGCCAGCAGCTTGGGGGCTCGGCGGGAGGCCAAAGAGACCCAGTACTTC; CDR3aa: CASSLGARREAKETQYF
v_gene: TRBV6-5; d_gene: TRBD1; j_gene: TRBJ1-5; abundance: -; CDR3nt: TGTGCCAGCAATGCCAGGGGGATAAGCAATCAGCCCCAGCATTTT; CDR3aa: CASNARGISNQPQHF
v_gene: TRBV5-1; d_gene: TRBD1; j_gene: TRBJ1-6; abundance: -; CDR3nt: TGCGCCAGCAGCTTGACCACGGGACAGATGGGATCACCCCTCCACTTT; CDR3aa: CASSLTTGQMGSPLHF
v_gene: TRBV6-2/TRBV6-3; d_gene: TRBD1; j_gene: TRBJ2-7; abundance: -; CDR3nt: TGTGCCAGCAGTTACTCGTCGGAGGGGTTTGGGACAGGGGGCTTGGACGAGCAGTACTTC; CDR3aa: CASSYSSEGFGTGGLDEQYF
v_gene: TRBV6-4; d_gene: -; j_gene: TRBJ2-1; abundance: -; CDR3nt: TGTGCCAGCAGTGACAGCTCCCAATACAATGAGCAGTTCTTC; CDR3aa: CASSDSSQYNEQFF
v_gene: TRBV2; d_gene: TRBD2; j_gene: TRBJ2-4; abundance: -; CDR3nt: TGTGCCAGCAGTGAAGGTGGCGGGAGAGGGAACATTCAGTACTTC; CDR3aa: CASSEGGGRGNIQYF
v_gene: TRBV7-6; d_gene: -; j_gene: TRBJ1-1; abundance: -; CDR3nt: TGTGCCAGCAGCTTAGTACCGGGGTCGGGTGAAGCTTTCTTT; CDR3aa: CASSLVPGSGEAFF
v_gene: TRBV5-1; d_gene: -; j_gene: TRBJ1-2; abundance: once; CDR3nt: TGCGCCAGCAGCTTGGAGGGACAAAGTGGCTACACCTTC; CDR3aa: CASSLEGQSGYTF
v_gene: TRBV11-3; d_gene: -; j_gene: TRBJ2-1; abundance: -; CDR3nt: TGTGCCAGCAGCTCTTTAGCGGCCACCTACAATGAGCAGTTCTTC; CDR3aa: CASSSLAATYNEQFF
v_gene: TRBV5-3; d_gene: -; j_gene: TRBJ2-5; abundance: -; CDR3nt: TGTGCCAGAAGCTCTCAGGACAGCAGTAGGGAGACCCAGTACTTC; CDR3aa: CARSSQDSSRETQYF
v_gene: TRBV4-1; d_gene: TRBD2; j_gene: TRBJ2-1; abundance: -; CDR3nt: TGCGCCAGCAGCCAAGACCTCGGGAGGGGCGCCCGCAACTCCTACAATGAGCAGTTCTTC; CDR3aa: CASSQDLGRGARNSYNEQFF
v_gene: TRBV2; d_gene: -; j_gene: TRBJ1-6; abundance: -; CDR3nt: TGTGCCAGCAAGCCTCAGGGCTCCTATAATTCACCCCTCCACTTT; CDR3aa: CASKPQGSYNSPLHF
v_gene: TRBV29-1; d_gene: TRBD2; j_gene: TRBJ2-5; abundance: -; CDR3nt: TGCAGCGCTGGGACTAGCCAGGAGACCCAGTACTTC; CDR3aa: CSAGTSQETQYF
v_gene: TRBV5-4; d_gene: -; j_gene: TRBJ2-7; abundance: -; CDR3nt: TGTGCCAGCAGCGGGCGGGACTCTTCCTACGAGCAGTACTTC; CDR3aa: CASSGRDSSYEQYF
v_gene: TRBV7-8; d_gene: TRBD1; j_gene: TRBJ1-1; abundance: once; CDR3nt: TGTGCCAGCAGCAACAGGGGGAACACTGAAGCTTTCTTT; CDR3aa: CASSNRGNTEAFF
v_gene: TRBV5-4; d_gene: TRBD2; j_gene: TRBJ2-1; abundance: -; CDR3nt: TGTGCCAGCAGTGGGACTAGCGGCTACAATGAGCAGTTCTTC; CDR3aa: CASSGTSGYNEQFF
v_gene: TRBV9; d_gene: -; j_gene: TRBJ1-1; abundance: -; CDR3nt: TGTGCCAGCAGCGTAGGCCTGGGGCAGAAGAACACTGAAGCTTTCTTT; CDR3aa: CASSVGLGQKNTEAFF
v_gene: TRBV24-1; d_gene: -; j_gene: TRBJ2-2; abundance: -; CDR3nt: TGTGCCACCAGTGGTTATTCCACCGGGGAGCTGTTTTTT; CDR3aa: CATSGYSTGELFF
v_gene: TRBV2; d_gene: -; j_gene: TRBJ1-1; abundance: once; CDR3nt: TGTGCCAGCAGTGTTACGCGGGCTTTCTTT; CDR3aa: CASSVTRAFF
v_gene: TRBV5-1; d_gene: -; j_gene: TRBJ1-3; abundance: -; CDR3nt: TGCGCCAGCAGCCAAACCCCCGACAGGCTCTCTGGAAACACCATATATTTT; CDR3aa: CASSQTPDRLSGNTIYF
v_gene: TRBV6-5; d_gene: TRBD1; j_gene: TRBJ2-7; abundance: once; CDR3nt: TGTGCCAGCAAAAAGGGACAGGGGAGCTCCTACGAGCAGTACTTC; CDR3aa: CASKKGQGSSYEQYF
v_gene: TRBV13; d_gene: TRBD2; j_gene: TRBJ2-1; abundance: -; CDR3nt: TGTGCCAGCAGCTACCTCCGCGGCGGGAGTTTTGCTAATGAGCAGTTCTTC; CDR3aa: CASSYLRGGSFANEQFF
v_gene: TRBV2; d_gene: -; j_gene: TRBJ1-5; abundance: -; CDR3nt: TGTGCCAGCAGTCAGGGGACGGTTTACAATCAGCCCCAGCATTTT; CDR3aa: CASSQGTVYNQPQHF
v_gene: TRBV5-5; d_gene: -; j_gene: TRBJ1-5; abundance: -; CDR3nt: TGTGCCAGCAGCTTCGGGACAACAAACAGCAATCAGCCCCAGCATTTT; CDR3aa: CASSFGTTNSNQPQHF
v_gene: TRBV6-5; d_gene: -; j_gene: TRBJ2-6; abundance: once; CDR3nt: TGTGCCAGCCGAACAGGGTCCTCTGGGGCCAACGTCCTGACTTTC; CDR3aa: CASRTGSSGANVLTF
v_gene: TRBV21-1; d_gene: -; j_gene: TRBJ1-2; abundance: once; CDR3nt: TGTGCCAGCAGCAGAACGGGACAGGGGCGGGGAGGCTACACCTTC; CDR3aa: CASSRTGQGRGGYTF
v_gene: TRBV28; d_gene: TRBD1; j_gene: TRBJ1-6; abundance: -; CDR3nt: TGTGCCAGCAGTCGACAGGGCTACCCCTCACCCCTCCACTTT; CDR3aa: CASSRQGYPSPLHF
v_gene: TRBV9; d_gene: TRBD1; j_gene: TRBJ1-1; abundance: many; CDR3nt: TGTGCCAGCAGCCGGGACAGGGGGAGGACTGAAGCTTTCTTT; CDR3aa: CASSRDRGRTEAFF
v_gene: TRBV5-1; d_gene: -; j_gene: TRBJ1-1; abundance: once; CDR3nt: TGCGCCAGCAGCTTGTGGGTTGAGGGCACTGAAGCTTTCTTT; CDR3aa: CASSLWVEGTEAFF
v_gene: TRBV6-2/TRBV6-3; d_gene: -; j_gene: TRBJ1-5; abundance: -; CDR3nt: TGTGCCAGCAGCTCGACAGGAATTAGCAATCAGCCCCAGCATTTT; CDR3aa: CASSSTGISNQPQHF